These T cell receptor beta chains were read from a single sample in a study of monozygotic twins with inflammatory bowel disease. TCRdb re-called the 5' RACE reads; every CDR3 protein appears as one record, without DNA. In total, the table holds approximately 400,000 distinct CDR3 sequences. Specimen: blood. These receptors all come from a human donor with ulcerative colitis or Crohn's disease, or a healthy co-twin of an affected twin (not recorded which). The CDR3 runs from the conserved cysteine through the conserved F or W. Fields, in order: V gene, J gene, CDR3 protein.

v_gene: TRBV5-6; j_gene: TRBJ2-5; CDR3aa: CASSRQTLQGARETQYF
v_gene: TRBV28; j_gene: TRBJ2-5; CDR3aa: CASSLNAGSGRQTQYF
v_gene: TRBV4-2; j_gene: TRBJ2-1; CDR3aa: CASSQDWASGNNEQFF
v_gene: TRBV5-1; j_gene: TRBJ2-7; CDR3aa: CASSQSVGGEQYF
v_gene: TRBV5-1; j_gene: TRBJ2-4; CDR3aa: CASSWGPNGPHDIQYF
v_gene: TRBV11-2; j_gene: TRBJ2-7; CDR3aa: CASSLGTPPQYF
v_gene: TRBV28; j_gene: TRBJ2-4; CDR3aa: CASTSAKNIQYF
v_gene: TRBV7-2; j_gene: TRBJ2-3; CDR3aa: CASSLERVASADTQYF
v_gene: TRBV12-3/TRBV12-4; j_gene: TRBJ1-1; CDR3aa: CASSLALGEAFF
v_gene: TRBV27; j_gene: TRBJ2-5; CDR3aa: CASSPLLWGQETQYF
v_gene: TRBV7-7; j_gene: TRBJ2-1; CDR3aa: CASSFVRRAGVKFDEQFF
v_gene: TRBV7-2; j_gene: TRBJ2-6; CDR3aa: CASSPSFSGANVLTF
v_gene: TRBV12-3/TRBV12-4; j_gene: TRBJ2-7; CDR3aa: CASSLPESDFGTVEFWSYEQYF
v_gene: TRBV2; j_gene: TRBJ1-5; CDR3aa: CASSAGDSNQPQHF
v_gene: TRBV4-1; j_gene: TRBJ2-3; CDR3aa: CASSQGSSPSTDTQYF
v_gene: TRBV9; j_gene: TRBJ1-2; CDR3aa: CASSTRSTGNYGYTF
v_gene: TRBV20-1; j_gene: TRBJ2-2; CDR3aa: CSAPQGYTGELFF
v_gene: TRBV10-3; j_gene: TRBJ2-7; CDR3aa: CATRQTGSRGTYEQYF
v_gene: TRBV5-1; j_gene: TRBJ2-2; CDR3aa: CASSSDKLTGELFF
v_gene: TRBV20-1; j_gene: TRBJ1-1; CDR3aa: CSARAQKVEPEAFF
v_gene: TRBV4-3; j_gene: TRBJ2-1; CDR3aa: CASRETGSSYNEPFF
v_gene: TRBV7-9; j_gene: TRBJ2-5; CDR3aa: CASSLVQAQETQYF
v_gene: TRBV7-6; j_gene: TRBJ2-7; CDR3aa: CASSPGNSWVYEQYF
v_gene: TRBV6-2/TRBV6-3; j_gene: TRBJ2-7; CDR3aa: CASTPGQFYEQYF
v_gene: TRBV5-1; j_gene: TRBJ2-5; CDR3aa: CASSLQRSETQYF
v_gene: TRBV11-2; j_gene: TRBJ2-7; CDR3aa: CASSLVAGAYEQYF
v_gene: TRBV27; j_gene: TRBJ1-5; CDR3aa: CARGDWTGGWDQPQHF
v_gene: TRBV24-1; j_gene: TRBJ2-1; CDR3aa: CATSAPFGLYNEQFF
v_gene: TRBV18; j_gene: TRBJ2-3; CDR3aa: CASSPLGPSNGGDTQYF
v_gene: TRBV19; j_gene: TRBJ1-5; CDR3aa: CASSMDSLRSQPQHF
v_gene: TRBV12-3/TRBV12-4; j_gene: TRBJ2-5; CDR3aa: CASSLGQHQETQYF
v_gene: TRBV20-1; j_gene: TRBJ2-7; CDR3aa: CSAPHKRGGYEQYF
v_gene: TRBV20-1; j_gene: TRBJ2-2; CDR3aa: CSALAGANTGELFF
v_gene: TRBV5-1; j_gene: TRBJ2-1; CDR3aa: CASSPLLLAGAPTAVYNEQFF